A single sample gave rise to the 27 T cell receptor beta chains below, sequenced in a study of T cells in localized non-small cell lung cancer. The repertoire was sequenced with immunoSEQ multiplex PCR; TCRdb's copy has only in-frame clones and lacks some. The profile shows 100,000 to 150,000 clones, about 90% of them singletons. The source material was peripheral blood, sampled before any cancer treatment. These receptors were taken from a female donor aged 60 or older with stage I lung adenocarcinoma.

This clone was recorded only once. The CDR3 sequence: CASNRANTEAFF. CDR3 coding DNA: TGTGCCTCAAACAGGGCGAACACTGAAGCTTTCTTT. The rearrangement links TRBV30 to TRBJ1-1; D perhaps matches TRBD1 (6 bases). There are 12 residues in the CDR3. Trimming left V 7 bases short and J 1 base short, with 10 bases between. In germline, CDR1 is GTSNPN, CDR2 SVGIG (reference sequence).

This chain connects TRBV4-1 to TRBJ2-1; TRBD2 matches 8 bases. This CDR3 is 15 amino acids long. Germline-derived CDR1 and CDR2 are MGHRA and YSYEKL. V trimming: 0 bases; J trimming: 2 bases; junction bases outside the gene matches: 0. As DNA, the CDR3 is TGCGCCAGCAGCCAAGATAGCGGGACCTACAATGAGCAGTTCTTC. Translated, it gives CASSQDSGTYNEQFF.

The sample holds a few counts of this clone. This rearrangement joins TRBV11-3 to TRBJ2-7, with no clear D. V was trimmed by 4 bases and J by 9 bases, leaving 19 bases between them. The germline V gene has CDR1 SGHNT and CDR2 YENEEA. The CDR3 loop spans 14 amino acids. CDR3 amino acids: CASSSSTLVGRQYF. Here the CDR3 DNA reads TGTGCCAGCAGCTCCTCTACCCTCGTGGGTCGGCAGTACTTC. The full variable domain, completed using reference TRBV11-3 and TRBJ2-7, is EAGVVQSPRYKIIEKKQPVAFWCNPISGHNTLYWYLQNLGQGPELLIRYENEEAVDDSQLPKDRFSAERLKGVDSTLKIQPAELGDSAVYLCASSSSTLVGRQYFGPGTRLTVT.

The chain recombines TRBV6-4 with TRBJ1-5; D is unresolved. Germline V gene lookup returns CDR1 MRHNA and CDR2 SNTAGT. Between the trimmed V and J ends, which lost 0 bases and 4 bases, there was a span of 7 bases. The CDR3 is made up of 14 amino acids. CDR3 protein: CASSDSKGNQPQHF. The CDR3 DNA sequence: TGTGCCAGCAGTGACTCGAAGGGAAATCAGCCCCAGCATTTT.

V gene TRBV27 combines with J gene TRBJ2-7, with 9 nucleotides matching TRBD1. Germline values: CDR1 MNHEY, CDR2 SMNVEV (reference sequence). V lost 5 bases and J lost 7; bases outside the gene matches: 6. The CDR3 is 13 residues long. The CDR3 DNA is TGTGCCAGCAGTGGGACAGGGCTCTGGGAGCAGTACTTC. This gives the protein CASSGTGLWEQYF.

The V and J genes are TRBV6-6 and TRBJ2-5; tentative D call: TRBD2 (6 bases). The CDR3 has 13 amino acids. With 10 bases removed from V and 5 bases from J, the gap between germline ends came to 17 bases. Per germline, CDR1 MNHNY and CDR2 SVGAGI (reference sequence). The CDR3 here is CATGEVSLETQYF. As DNA, the CDR3 is TGTGCCACCGGGGAGGTCTCTCTGGAGACCCAGTACTTC.

The chain is built from TRBV6-6 and TRBJ2-1; 7 bases line up with TRBD1. CDR1 and CDR2 from the germline V gene are MNHNY and SVGAGI (reference sequence). Germline trimming cut 6 bases from V and 9 bases from J; bases unmatched to any gene: 8. This CDR3 has 13 amino acids. The CDR3 DNA reads TGTGCCAGCAGAAACAGGGGATTGGGTGAGCAGTTCTTC. It encodes CASRNRGLGEQFF.

The chain links TRBV5-6 to TRBJ1-1; a possible D gene is TRBD1 (5 bases). V was pared by 5 bases and J by 0 bases, with 11 bases between. This CDR3 region has 14 residues. Germline V gene sequence: CDR1 SGHDT, CDR2 YYEEEE. CDR3 loop: CASRMGLMNTEAFF. In DNA form, the CDR3 reads TGTGCCAGCAGGATGGGACTAATGAACACTGAAGCTTTCTTT.

There are a few counts of this clone. The chain employs TRBV4-1 and TRBJ2-3; TRBD2 agrees at 7 bases. The CDR3 extends over 16 amino acids. With 4 bases clipped from V and 2 bases from J, the junction kept 9 bases outside the gene matches. In germline, CDR1 is MGHRA, CDR2 YSYEKL. CDR3 in DNA: TGCGCCAGCAGCCGCCGATTACTAGCGTCCACAGATACGCAGTATTTT. It yields the protein CASSRRLLASTDTQYF.

The rearrangement uses TRBV29-1 and TRBJ1-2; D might be TRBD1 (5 bases). Per the germline V gene, CDR1 is SQVTM and CDR2 is ANQGSEA. V was pared by 4 bases and J by 1 base, with 16 bases between. The CDR3 length is 15 residues. CDR3 DNA sequence: TGCAGCGTTGGGTCCAGACCCGACAGTAACTATGGCTACACCTTC. Amino acids: CSVGSRPDSNYGYTF.

This chain connects TRBV7-3 to TRBJ2-5; the match to TRBD2 covers 7 bases. CDR3 length equals 16 residues. V shed 1 base, J shed 3 bases, and the junction held 8 bases outside the gene matches. The germline gives CDR1 SGHTA, CDR2 FQGTGA. The CDR3 sequence is CASSLNGRAGKETQYF. The CDR3 bases are TGTGCCAGCAGCTTAAACGGGAGAGCGGGGAAAGAGACCCAGTACTTC. Full variable domain (missing parts from reference TRBV7-3 and TRBJ2-5): GAGVSQTPSNKVTEKGKYVELRCDPISGHTALYWYRQSLGQGPEFLIYFQGTGAADDSGLPNDRFFAVRPEGSVSTLKIQRTERGDSAVYLCASSLNGRAGKETQYFGPGTRLLVL.

This clone appeared a few times. V is TRBV2 and J is TRBJ1-5; D possibly corresponds to TRBD1 (6 bases). This CDR3 comprises 16 residues. V was pared by 6 bases and J by 2 bases, with 17 bases between. CDR1 and CDR2 (germline): SNHLY, FYNNEI. CDR3 amino acids: CASRWGTEGGNQPQHF. The CDR3 bases are TGTGCCAGCAGATGGGGTACGGAGGGGGGCAATCAGCCCCAGCATTTT.

The CDR3 nucleotides are TGTGCCATCAGTGAGTATAGCGGGACTGCGTACGAGCAGTACTTC. Amino acid sequence: CAISEYSGTAYEQYF. The J gene is TRBJ2-7, the V gene TRBV10-3, with TRBD2 identical over 8 bases. Trimming cost V 1 base and J 4 bases; bases outside gene matches: 6. There are 15 residues in the CDR3. Germline V gene sequence: CDR1 ENHRY, CDR2 SYGVKD.

In the case of this clone: The same CDR3 is also encoded by other DNA sequences in this sample. The J gene is TRBJ2-1, the V gene TRBV5-1, with D maybe TRBD2 (6 bases). Germline V gives CDR1 SGHRS, CDR2 YFSETQ. The CDR3 loop spans 14 amino acids. V was pared by 0 bases and J by 4 bases, with 8 bases between. The CDR3 region is CASSLEGLYNEQFF. Here the CDR3 DNA reads TGCGCCAGCAGCTTGGAGGGACTTTACAATGAGCAGTTCTTC.

The chain couples TRBV5-1 to TRBJ2-3; tentatively, D is TRBD1 or TRBD2 (6 bases each). The germline gives CDR1 SGHRS, CDR2 YFSETQ. V dropped 4 bases and J dropped 5 bases, with 23 bases sitting between them. This CDR3 region has 17 residues. CDR3 sequence: CASSPTGWGAGEDTQYF. DNA of the CDR3: TGCGCCAGCAGCCCGACTGGTTGGGGGGCAGGTGAAGATACGCAGTATTTT. Supplemented by reference TRBV5-1 and TRBJ2-3, the full variable domain reads KAGVTQTPRYLIKTRGQQVTLSCSPISGHRSVSWYQQTPGQGLQFLFEYFSETQRNKGNFPGRFSGRQFSNSRSEMNVSTLELGDSALYLCASSPTGWGAGEDTQYFGPGTRLTVL.

The V and J genes are TRBV7-8 and TRBJ2-7; D is tentatively TRBD1 or TRBD2 (5 bases each). Germline values: CDR1 SGHVS, CDR2 FQNEAQ. The V and J ends lost 5 bases and 0 bases respectively, with 14 bases between them. The length of the CDR3 is 15 residues. Here the CDR3 reads CASSQGGRGSYEQYF. The CDR3 DNA follows: TGTGCCAGCAGCCAGGGCGGCCGGGGCTCCTACGAGCAGTACTTC.

The CDR3 sequence is CASSGGGTSREQFF. CDR3 DNA sequence: TGTGCCAGCAGTGGGGGGGGGACTAGTCGGGAGCAGTTCTTC. V and J are TRBV2 and TRBJ2-1; the match to TRBD2 covers 8 bases. CDR3 length equals 14 residues. V gave up 4 bases and J gave up 10 bases; unmatched junction bases: 9. CDR1 is SNHLY and CDR2 is FYNNEI in the germline V gene. Using reference TRBV2 and TRBJ2-1 for the parts outside the CDR3, the full variable domain is EPEVTQTPSHQVTQMGQEVILRCVPISNHLYFYWYRQILGQKVEFLVSFYNNEISEKSEIFDDQFSVERPDGSNFTLKIRSTKLEDSAMYFCASSGGGTSREQFFGPGTRLTVL.

The V gene is TRBV4-2, the J gene TRBJ2-4; D not certain. The V end was cut by 1 base, the J end by 0 bases, with 4 bases between. The CDR3 is 14 amino acids. Germline CDR1 LGHNA, CDR2 YNFKEQ. The CDR3, as DNA: TGTGCCAGCAGCCAAGGTGAAGCCAAAAACATTCAGTACTTC. Translation gives CASSQGEAKNIQYF.

In its sample, this clone was seen once. The J gene is TRBJ2-5, the V gene TRBV11-2; no definite D call. The germline V gene encodes CDR1 SGHAT and CDR2 FQNNGV. V was pared by 3 bases and J by 5 bases, with 13 bases between. The CDR3 loop spans 14 amino acids. The CDR3 loop reads CASSFAPTRETQYF. CDR3 nucleotides: TGTGCCAGCAGCTTTGCTCCGACTCGCGAGACCCAGTACTTC.

V gene TRBV5-1 combines with J gene TRBJ2-1, with 9 positions matching TRBD2. The CDR3 spans 14 residues. J was trimmed by 9 bases and V by 6 bases; bases with no gene match: 10. Germline assignment: CDR1 SGHRS and CDR2 YFSETQ. The CDR3 DNA sequence: TGCGCCAGCATGTTGGTAGCGGGAGCGGGTGAGCAGTTCTTC. Its protein product is CASMLVAGAGEQFF.

The J gene is TRBJ2-5, the V gene TRBV29-1; 8 nucleotides match TRBD2. The length of the CDR3 is 12 residues. J gave up 5 bases and V 4 bases, and 3 bases lay outside the gene matches. Germline V gene data show CDR1 as SQVTM and CDR2 as ANQGSEA. The CDR3 reads CSVGLARETQYF. The CDR3, as DNA: TGCAGCGTTGGACTAGCGCGGGAGACCCAGTACTTC.

This clone has a handful of counts. The chain is built from TRBV30 and TRBJ1-6, with a possible D match to TRBD1 (5 bases). Germline loops: CDR1 GTSNPN, CDR2 SVGIG (reference sequence). With 0 bases removed from V and 0 bases from J, the gap between germline ends came to 12 bases. This CDR3 has 17 residues. The CDR3 DNA sequence: TGTGCCTGGAGTGTAGCGGGGCAGAGCTCCTATAATTCACCCCTCCACTTT. Translated: CAWSVAGQSSYNSPLHF.

J is TRBJ2-3 and V is TRBV19, with D perhaps TRBD1 or TRBD2 (5 bases each). V was clipped by 11 bases and J by 6 bases, with 18 bases between them. Germline CDR1 reads LNHDA; CDR2 reads SQIVND (reference sequence). The CDR3 sequence is 13 residues long. The CDR3 nucleotides read TGTGCCGGGGCTTCCGTTTGGGGGGATACGCAGTATTTT. Translating gives CAGASVWGDTQYF.

The CDR3 here is CASSLGLQWNQPQHF. Here the CDR3 DNA reads TGTGCCAGCAGCTTGGGTTTACAGTGGAATCAGCCCCAGCATTTT. The chain joins TRBV5-6 to TRBJ1-5; D uncertain. V gave up 0 bases and J gave up 4 bases, with 11 bases separating them. The germline CDR1 and CDR2 sequences are SGHDT and YYEEEE. The CDR3 runs 15 residues.

V is TRBV5-1 and J is TRBJ1-1; a possible D gene is TRBD1 (5 bases). V gave up 5 bases and J gave up 5 bases, with 22 bases separating them. The germline CDR1 and CDR2 sequences are SGHRS and YFSETQ. This CDR3 spans 16 amino acids. This CDR3 reads CASRERDPTLRTEAFF. For the CDR3, the DNA is TGCGCCAGCAGGGAACGGGACCCCACCCTGAGGACTGAAGCTTTCTTT.

The CDR3 loop is CAWSGEGRRGEKLFF. The CDR3 DNA follows: TGTGCCTGGAGTGGGGAGGGCCGCCGGGGAGAAAAACTGTTTTTT. The chain is built from TRBV30 and TRBJ1-4; unclear D gene. The CDR3 has 15 amino acids. From germline, CDR1 is GTSNPN and CDR2 SVGIG (reference sequence). Trimming cost V 1 base and J 8 bases, with 17 bases left between them. Combining the CDR3 with reference TRBV30 and TRBJ1-4 gives the whole variable domain SQTIHQWPATLVQPVGSPLSLECTVEGTSNPNLYWYRQAAGRGLQLLFYSVGIGQISSEVPQNLSASRPQDRQFILSSKKLLLSDSGFYLCAWSGEGRRGEKLFFGSGTQLSVL.

The V call is TRBV2, the J call TRBJ2-7; D is perhaps TRBD1 (5 bases). CDR3 size: 13 residues. V lost 3 bases to trimming and J lost 6 bases, with 12 bases between them. Germline-derived CDR1 and CDR2 are SNHLY and FYNNEI. Here the CDR3 DNA reads TGTGCCAGCAGTGAGGACACGGGCCCCGAGCAGTACTTC. Encoded protein: CASSEDTGPEQYF.